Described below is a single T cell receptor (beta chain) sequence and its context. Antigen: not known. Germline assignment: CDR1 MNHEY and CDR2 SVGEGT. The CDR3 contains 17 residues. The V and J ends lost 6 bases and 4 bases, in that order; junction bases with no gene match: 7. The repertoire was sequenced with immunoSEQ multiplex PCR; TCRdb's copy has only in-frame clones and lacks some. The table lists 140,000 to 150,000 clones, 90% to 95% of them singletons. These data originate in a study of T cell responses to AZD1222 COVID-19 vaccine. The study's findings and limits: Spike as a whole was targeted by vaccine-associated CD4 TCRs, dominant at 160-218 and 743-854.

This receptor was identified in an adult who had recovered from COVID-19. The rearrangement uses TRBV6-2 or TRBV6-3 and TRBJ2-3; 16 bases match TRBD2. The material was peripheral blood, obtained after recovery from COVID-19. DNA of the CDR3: TGTGCCAGCAGCGAGGGACTAGCGGGAGGGGCGGCAGATACGCAGTATTTT. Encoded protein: CASSEGLAGGAADTQYF.